This passage covers 20 T cell receptor beta chains from one sample sequenced in a study of blood T cell repertoires in COVID-19 (TCRdb year 2020). Library preparation used the immunoSEQ multiplex PCR assay. The table comes from immuneACCESS by way of TCRdb, which keeps in-frame sequences with V and J called. Part of the clones is missing from these tables; in studies checked, under half for an unresolved V gene and the rest for unknown reasons. The sample table contains 85,000 to 95,000 clones; only one count was recorded for around 87% of them. Jointly, the top ten make up under 8% of the sample. Sequencing input: peripheral blood. The source is a human donor with acute or convalescent COVID-19. The donor label of this sample is uncertain.

This clone has only one observation. The V gene is TRBV27, the J gene TRBJ1-2, with a tentative D call TRBD1 (6 bases). V was pared by 4 bases and J by 4 bases, with 10 bases between. The CDR3 extends over 13 amino acids. Germline-derived CDR1 and CDR2 are MNHEY and SMNVEV (reference sequence). The CDR3 region is CASSYATGYGYTF. CDR3 nucleotides: TGTGCCAGCAGTTACGCGACAGGCTATGGCTACACCTTC.

The chain joins TRBV4-3 to TRBJ1-5, with 7 nucleotides matching TRBD1. CDR1 LGHNA and CDR2 YSLEER come from the germline V gene. This CDR3 is 16 amino acids long. V shed 2 bases and J 9 bases; nucleotides not matched to a gene: 13. The CDR3 coding sequence is TGCGCCAGCAGCCAAAGACCAACAGGGGATATTTCGCCCCAGCATTTT. This encodes CASSQRPTGDISPQHF.

V is TRBV24-1 and J is TRBJ2-2; 8 bases are shared with TRBD1. CDR3 length: 14 residues. Germline values: CDR1 KGHDR, CDR2 SFDVKD. Trimming removed 5 bases from V and 7 bases from J; junction bases left unmatched: 5. The CDR3 here is CATSGRGPGGELFF. CDR3 bases: TGTGCCACCAGTGGCAGGGGGCCCGGCGGGGAGCTGTTTTTT.

This sequence joins TRBV6-2 or TRBV6-3 and TRBJ2-3; tentatively, D is TRBD2 (6 bases). CDR3 size: 20 residues. V was pared by 0 bases and J by 2 bases, with 24 bases between. Germline V lookup: CDR1 MNHEY, CDR2 SVGEGT. The CDR3 protein is CASSYSLRTRDGGNTDTQYF. The CDR3 DNA is TGTGCCAGCAGTTACTCCTTGCGAACAAGGGATGGGGGGAACACAGATACGCAGTATTTT.

This clone was observed a few times. The gene calls are TRBV2 and TRBJ2-5; 8 nucleotides match TRBD2. CDR1 SNHLY and CDR2 FYNNEI come from the germline V gene. V shed 4 bases, J shed 5 bases, and the junction held 6 bases outside the gene matches. The CDR3 spans 14 residues. The CDR3 here is CASSVGTRFETQYF. CDR3 DNA sequence: TGTGCCAGCAGTGTGGGGACTAGGTTTGAGACCCAGTACTTC. Variable domain in full (rest from reference TRBV2 and TRBJ2-5): EPEVTQTPSHQVTQMGQEVILRCVPISNHLYFYWYRQILGQKVEFLVSFYNNEISEKSEIFDDQFSVERPDGSNFTLKIRSTKLEDSAMYFCASSVGTRFETQYFGPGTRLLVL.

The J gene is TRBJ2-2, the V gene TRBV5-4; the D gene is possibly TRBD2 (5 bases). CDR1 and CDR2 from the germline V gene are SGHNT and YYREEE (reference sequence). Trimming removed 0 bases from V and 1 base from J, with 10 bases in between. This CDR3 is built from 16 residues. The CDR3 DNA follows: TGTGCCAGCAGCTTGGCCCTAGCAGGGAACACCGGGGAGCTGTTTTTT. Translating gives CASSLALAGNTGELFF.

The chain combines TRBV5-5 with TRBJ2-7, with 7 bases lining up with TRBD1. CDR3 size: 14 residues. Trimming cost V 2 bases and J 2 bases; bases outside gene matches: 4. Germline V CDR1 and CDR2: SGHKS, YYEKEE (reference sequence). CDR3 residues: CASSFTGAAYEQYF. The CDR3, as DNA: TGTGCCAGCAGCTTTACAGGGGCCGCCTACGAGCAGTACTTC.

This clone is a singleton in its sample. This sequence joins TRBV9 and TRBJ1-6; 7 bases line up with TRBD1. CDR3 length: 16 amino acids. Germline assignment: CDR1 SGDLS and CDR2 YYNGEE. The J segment lost 5 bases and the V segment lost 0 bases, leaving 5 bases of the junction unmatched. CDR3 residues: CASSVGQGRNNSPLHF. The CDR3 DNA is TGTGCCAGCAGCGTAGGACAGGGTAGGAATAATTCACCCCTCCACTTT.

The V and J genes are TRBV28 and TRBJ2-5; tentatively, D is TRBD2 (5 bases). The CDR3 covers 15 residues. Germline values: CDR1 MDHEN, CDR2 SYDVKM. Deletions cut 2 bases from V and 9 bases from J, with 19 bases between. Written as DNA, the CDR3 is TGTGCCAGCAGTTTACTCGGGGTGGTCGGTACGGCCCAGTACTTC. Amino acids: CASSLLGVVGTAQYF.

The chain uses TRBV5-1 and TRBJ1-2; 7 nucleotides match TRBD1. There are 15 residues in the CDR3. Germline-derived CDR1 and CDR2 are SGHRS and YFSETQ. V was clipped by 2 bases and J by 3 bases; unmatched bases: 7. The CDR3 nucleotides read TGCGCCAGCAGCTTAAGACAGGGTACAGACTATGGCTACACCTTC. As protein: CASSLRQGTDYGYTF.

This chain joins TRBV15 and TRBJ1-1; D may be TRBD1 (6 bases). V was pared by 0 bases and J by 6 bases, with 17 bases between. Germline lookup yields CDR1 LNHNV and CDR2 YYDKDF (reference sequence). The CDR3 has 16 residues. The CDR3 DNA is TGTGCCACCAGCAGAGAGGGGACACTCCGGGGCGCTGAAGCTTTCTTT. Amino acids: CATSREGTLRGAEAFF.

There are a few counts of this clone. The chain is built from TRBV13 and TRBJ2-3, with D tentatively TRBD2 (5 bases). The length of the CDR3 is 15 residues. Trimming stripped 5 bases from V and 0 bases from J, with 12 bases between. The germline CDR1 and CDR2 sequences are PRHDT and FYEKMQ (reference sequence). Here the CDR3 DNA reads TGTGCCAGCAGCGAAGAGGGAGAGAGCACAGATACGCAGTATTTT. Translation: CASSEEGESTDTQYF.

This clone occurred once. The chain is built from TRBV4-2 and TRBJ2-3; 8 bases are a match to TRBD2. This CDR3 region has 16 residues. V lost 1 base to trimming and J lost 3 bases; unmatched junction nucleotides: 6. Germline V gene sequence: CDR1 LGHNA, CDR2 YNFKEQ. Here the CDR3 DNA reads TGTGCCAGCAGCCAAGGGAACAGCGGGGGAACAGATACGCAGTATTTT. It codes for CASSQGNSGGTDTQYF.

The chain is built from TRBV18 and TRBJ1-4; D is perhaps TRBD1 (6 bases). V gave up 6 bases and J gave up 8 bases, with 13 bases separating them. This CDR3 comprises 13 residues. Germline V gives CDR1 KGHSH, CDR2 LQKENI. CDR3 residues: CASSLGQSEKLFF. The CDR3 DNA is TGTGCCAGCTCCTTAGGACAGTCCGAAAAACTGTTTTTT.

The chain carries TRBV5-1 and TRBJ2-4, with D tentatively TRBD2 (6 bases). Trimming took off 4 bases at V and 1 base at J, with 15 bases between the two ends. Germline loops: CDR1 SGHRS, CDR2 YFSETQ. The CDR3 consists of 16 residues. CDR3 sequence: CASSGRGVGAKNIQYF. The CDR3 bases are TGCGCCAGCAGCGGGCGGGGAGTAGGGGCCAAAAACATTCAGTACTTC. Complete variable domain (other parts from reference TRBV5-1 and TRBJ2-4): KAGVTQTPRYLIKTRGQQVTLSCSPISGHRSVSWYQQTPGQGLQFLFEYFSETQRNKGNFPGRFSGRQFSNSRSEMNVSTLELGDSALYLCASSGRGVGAKNIQYFGAGTRLSVL.

The rearrangement uses TRBV10-2 and TRBJ1-2; no definite D call. V shed 3 bases and J shed 3 bases, with 17 bases lying between them. In germline, CDR1 is WSHSY, CDR2 SAAADI. The CDR3 consists of 16 residues. In DNA, the CDR3 is TGCGCCAGCAGTGACTTGAACGCGGCGGACTACTATGGCTACACCTTC. Translated, it gives CASSDLNAADYYGYTF.

The V gene is TRBV20-1, the J gene TRBJ2-5, with a tentative D call TRBD1 (5 bases). V lost 3 bases to trimming and J lost 0 bases, with 11 bases between them. This CDR3 is 14 amino acids long. Germline CDR1 reads DFQATT; CDR2 reads SNEGSKA (reference sequence). DNA for the CDR3: TGCAGTGCTAGTTCAGGGCCGTACCAAGAGACCCAGTACTTC. It specifies CSASSGPYQETQYF.

The V gene is TRBV5-5, the J gene TRBJ2-7, with D tentatively TRBD1 (6 bases). CDR1 SGHKS and CDR2 YYEKEE come from the germline V gene (reference sequence). Between the trimmed V and J ends, which lost 1 base and 1 base, there was a span of 12 bases. CDR3 length equals 15 residues. The CDR3 bases are TGTGCCAGCAGCTTGCTGGGACAACCATCCTACGAGCAGTACTTC. Protein sequence: CASSLLGQPSYEQYF.

The CDR3 loop reads CASSPQGNQPQHF. DNA of the CDR3: TGTGCCAGCAGTCCCCAGGGGAATCAGCCCCAGCATTTT. V and J are TRBV28 and TRBJ1-5, with D tentatively TRBD1 (6 bases). The CDR3 spans 13 residues. Germline CDR1 reads MDHEN; CDR2 reads SYDVKM. V was cut by 5 bases and J by 4 bases, with 9 bases left in between. Using reference TRBV28 and TRBJ1-5 for the parts outside the CDR3, the full variable domain is DVKVTQSSRYLVKRTGEKVFLECVQDMDHENMFWYRQDPGLGLRLIYFSYDVKMKEKGDIPEGYSVSREKKERFSLILESASTNQTSMYLCASSPQGNQPQHFGDGTRLSIL.

CDR3 nucleotide sequence: TGTGCCAGCAGCCCGCAGGGAGGCACTGAAGCTTTCTTT. Encoded protein: CASSPQGGTEAFF. The chain links TRBV5-5 to TRBJ1-1; D may be TRBD1 (5 bases). The V end was cut by 4 bases, the J end by 4 bases, with 11 bases between. Germline loops: CDR1 SGHKS, CDR2 YYEKEE (reference sequence). This CDR3 region has 13 residues.